The 19 T cell receptor beta chains reported below all come from one sample, sequenced in a study of T cell responses to AZD1222 COVID-19 vaccine. Produced via immunoSEQ multiplex PCR; TCRdb's table is partial and in-frame only. The repertoire holds roughly 100,000 clones, with nearly 90% as singletons. The sequencing here drew on peripheral blood, taken on day 0 of AZD1222 vaccination. The receptors here all came from an adult in good health.

The V gene is TRBV18, the J gene TRBJ1-2; 7 bases agree with TRBD1. Germline CDR1 reads KGHSH; CDR2 reads LQKENI. Losses at the gene ends were 4 bases for V and 8 bases for J; bases not matched to a gene: 10. CDR3 size: 14 residues. DNA of the CDR3: TGTGCCAGCTCACTTCAGACAGGGAACCAGGGCTACACCTTC. It yields the protein CASSLQTGNQGYTF.

The chain recombines TRBV19 with TRBJ2-6; D is possibly TRBD1 (6 bases). The V gene lost 3 bases and the J gene lost 5 bases, with 11 bases spanning the gap. The CDR3 has 15 amino acids. In germline, CDR1 is LNHDA, CDR2 SQIVND (reference sequence). This CDR3 is CASSIPRGRANVLTF. The CDR3 bases are TGTGCCAGTAGTATTCCCAGGGGTCGGGCCAACGTCCTGACTTTC.

This chain uses TRBV30 with TRBJ1-3, with D unresolved. CDR1 and CDR2 (germline): GTSNPN, SVGIG (reference sequence). This CDR3 spans 15 amino acids. V was cut by 0 bases and J by 2 bases, with 11 bases left in between. CDR3 bases: TGTGCCTGGAGTGTAGGTGTCCAGCCTGGAAACACCATATATTTT. Its translation: CAWSVGVQPGNTIYF. Full variable domain (remainder filled in from reference TRBV30 and TRBJ1-3): SQTIHQWPATLVQPVGSPLSLECTVEGTSNPNLYWYRQAAGRGLQLLFYSVGIGQISSEVPQNLSASRPQDRQFILSSKKLLLSDSGFYLCAWSVGVQPGNTIYFGEGSWLTVV.

This clone has more than one count but fewer than ten. V gene TRBV7-2 combines with J gene TRBJ1-1; D gene unclear. The germline CDR1 and CDR2 sequences are SGHTA and FQGNSA. CDR3 length: 15 residues. The V and J ends lost 5 bases and 2 bases respectively, with 15 bases between them. CDR3 sequence reads: CASSAAVVANTEAFF. Here the CDR3 DNA reads TGTGCCAGCAGCGCAGCCGTGGTAGCAAACACTGAAGCTTTCTTT.

The genes are TRBV28 and TRBJ2-5; either TRBD1 or TRBD2 may fit D (5 bases each). The V end lost 4 bases, the J end lost 4 bases, and 22 bases lay between the germline ends. This CDR3 is 17 amino acids long. The germline gives CDR1 MDHEN, CDR2 SYDVKM. The CDR3 sequence is CASSSITWDLGRETQYF. CDR3 DNA: TGTGCCAGCAGTTCCATCACTTGGGACCTCGGGCGAGAGACCCAGTACTTC.

The chain couples TRBV2 to TRBJ1-2, with D maybe TRBD1 (5 bases). The CDR3 totals 14 residues. The germline CDR1 and CDR2 sequences are SNHLY and FYNNEI. Between the trimmed V and J ends, which lost 5 bases and 4 bases, there was a span of 14 bases. CDR3: CASSLSAGTYGYTF. The DNA of the CDR3 is TGTGCCAGCAGTCTTTCGGCAGGGACCTATGGCTACACCTTC. The whole variable domain, filled in from reference TRBV2 and TRBJ1-2, reads EPEVTQTPSHQVTQMGQEVILRCVPISNHLYFYWYRQILGQKVEFLVSFYNNEISEKSEIFDDQFSVERPDGSNFTLKIRSTKLEDSAMYFCASSLSAGTYGYTFGSGTRLTVV.

The gene calls are TRBV7-6 and TRBJ1-1; D may be TRBD1 (5 bases). The CDR3 covers 14 residues. Germline CDR1 reads SGHVS; CDR2 reads FNYEAQ. Trimming removed 5 bases at V and 3 bases at J, with 13 bases between. The CDR3 loop reads CASSAIRVDTEAFF. The DNA of the CDR3 is TGTGCCAGCAGCGCAATCAGGGTCGACACTGAAGCTTTCTTT.

This rearrangement joins TRBV5-8 to TRBJ1-4; maybe TRBD1 (5 bases). Germline CDR1 is SGHTS and CDR2 is YDEGEE. CDR3 length equals 14 residues. V lost 5 bases and J 4 bases, leaving 12 bases between the germline ends. The CDR3 DNA sequence: TGTGCCAGCAGTTTCGGGACCCATAATGAAAAACTGTTTTTT. Its protein is CASSFGTHNEKLFF.

V usage is TRBV19 and J usage is TRBJ2-7, with 8 bases identical to TRBD2. There are 15 residues in the CDR3. CDR1 and CDR2 (germline): LNHDA, SQIVND (reference sequence). Unmatched junction bases numbered 9, after V lost 4 bases and J lost 4 bases. This CDR3 is CASSSPGGAVYEQYF. CDR3 DNA sequence: TGTGCCAGTAGTAGTCCCGGGGGGGCCGTATACGAGCAGTACTTC.

The chain recombines TRBV19 with TRBJ1-1; unclear D gene. V lost 7 bases and J lost 5, with 17 bases in between. The CDR3 runs to 14 residues. From germline, CDR1 is LNHDA and CDR2 SQIVND (reference sequence). The CDR3 loop is CASTAYEGGTEAFF. The DNA of the CDR3 is TGTGCCAGTACCGCCTACGAGGGCGGGACTGAAGCTTTCTTT.

For the CDR3, the DNA is TGTGCCAGCAGCCACCCCAATCCCGGAGACTACGAGCAGTACTTC. Its protein product is CASSHPNPGDYEQYF. V usage is TRBV14 and J usage is TRBJ2-7; D is ambiguous. Trimming cost V 3 bases and J 3 bases, with 15 bases left between them. The CDR3 covers 15 residues. Germline V lookup: CDR1 SGHDN, CDR2 FVKESK.

V is TRBV11-2 and J is TRBJ2-2; TRBD1 matches 8 bases. V lost 3 bases and J lost 5; bases outside the gene matches: 11. The CDR3 loop spans 17 amino acids. From germline, CDR1 is SGHAT and CDR2 FQNNGV. CDR3: CASSFHQGAGWTGELFF. The CDR3 DNA follows: TGTGCCAGCAGCTTCCATCAGGGGGCGGGTTGGACCGGGGAGCTGTTTTTT.

V is TRBV3-1 (or the pseudogene TRBV3-2) and J is TRBJ2-5; the D gene could be TRBD1 or TRBD2 (5 bases each). The length of the CDR3 is 16 residues. V was trimmed by 5 bases and J by 1 base, leaving 17 bases between them. Germline V gives CDR1 LGHDT, CDR2 YNNKEL (reference sequence). CDR3 loop: CASSSPSGPSQETQYF. In DNA form, the CDR3 reads TGTGCCAGCAGCTCTCCCTCGGGACCGAGCCAAGAGACCCAGTACTTC.

CDR3 amino acids: CASSLRGAGNEQFF. CDR3 nucleotides: TGTGCCAGCTCACTTCGGGGGGCCGGGAACGAGCAGTTCTTC. The J gene is TRBJ2-1, the V gene TRBV18, with D maybe TRBD2 (7 bases). Germline V CDR1 and CDR2: KGHSH, LQKENI. The CDR3 has 14 residues. V dropped 4 bases and J dropped 10 bases, with 17 bases sitting between them.

This clone was detected only once. V usage is TRBV5-1 and J usage is TRBJ2-7; D ambiguous. From germline, CDR1 is SGHRS and CDR2 YFSETQ. V lost 0 bases to trimming and J lost 1 base, with 8 bases between them. This CDR3 contains 14 residues. CDR3 DNA: TGCGCCAGCAGCTTGGTCCCAGGTTCCTACGAGCAGTACTTC. Its protein product is CASSLVPGSYEQYF.

The chain recombines TRBV10-3 with TRBJ2-1; 12 nucleotides line up with TRBD2. The germline gives CDR1 ENHRY, CDR2 SYGVKD. After removal of 2 bases from V and 6 bases from J, the junction contained 2 bases not matched to a gene. The CDR3 spans 15 residues. The CDR3 protein is CAISEGLAGSNEQFF. CDR3 sequence (DNA): TGTGCCATCAGTGAGGGACTAGCGGGGTCCAATGAGCAGTTCTTC.

The V and J genes are TRBV20-1 and TRBJ2-5; 8 bases agree with TRBD1. V was pared by 3 bases and J by 4 bases, with 1 base of the junction left unmatched. CDR1 and CDR2 (germline): DFQATT, SNEGSKA (reference sequence). This CDR3 region has 12 residues. This chain's CDR3 is CSASTGGETQYF. As DNA, the CDR3 is TGCAGTGCTAGTACAGGGGGAGAGACCCAGTACTTC.

Here the CDR3 reads CASSRQNTEAFF. CDR3 nucleotides: TGTGCCAGCAGCCGACAGAACACTGAAGCTTTCTTT. The genes are TRBV7-2 and TRBJ1-1; D is unclear. V was trimmed by 5 bases and J by 1 base, leaving 5 bases between them. Germline lookup yields CDR1 SGHTA and CDR2 FQGNSA. The CDR3 has 12 residues.

V is TRBV5-1 and J is TRBJ2-7; 9 bases are shared with TRBD1. Unmatched junction bases numbered 12, after V lost 5 bases and J lost 3 bases. The CDR3 length is 16 residues. CDR1 is SGHRS, CDR2 YFSETQ, per germline. CDR3 sequence (DNA): TGCGCCAGCAGTTCCGGGACAGGGTCGCACTACTACGAGCAGTACTTC. This codes for CASSSGTGSHYYEQYF. The full variable domain, with the rest looked up from reference TRBV5-1 and TRBJ2-7, is KAGVTQTPRYLIKTRGQQVTLSCSPISGHRSVSWYQQTPGQGLQFLFEYFSETQRNKGNFPGRFSGRQFSNSRSEMNVSTLELGDSALYLCASSSGTGSHYYEQYFGPGTRLTVT.